The 28 T cell receptor beta chains given below trace back to one sample, sequenced in a study of T cell changes during pregnancy in multiple sclerosis. Sequenced by immunoSEQ multiplex PCR; TCRdb stores in-frame clones only, minus some. The sample includes some 52,000 clones, approximately 90% of them seen just once. The source was CD4+ T cells from peripheral blood mononuclear cells, collected before pregnancy. The receptors were gathered from a female donor with multiple sclerosis, enrolled in a pregnancy study.

The rearrangement links TRBV6-6 to TRBJ2-3; 8 positions agree with TRBD2. CDR1 MNHNY and CDR2 SVGAGI come from the germline V gene (reference sequence). After removal of 7 bases from V and 0 bases from J, the junction contained 9 bases not matched to a gene. The CDR3 totals 16 residues. The CDR3 here is CASTSSGSTSTDTQYF. For the CDR3, the DNA is TGTGCCAGCACCTCCAGCGGGAGCACAAGCACAGATACGCAGTATTTT.

This clone appeared a few times. The CDR3 bases are TGTGCCAGCAGCCCCACGGGACTAGCCTCCTACGAGCAGTACTTC. This translates into CASSPTGLASYEQYF. The chain carries TRBV7-6 and TRBJ2-7; TRBD2 matches at 9 bases. The CDR3 is 15 amino acids. Losses at the gene ends were 5 bases for V and 0 bases for J; bases not matched to a gene: 5. Germline CDR1 reads SGHVS; CDR2 reads FNYEAQ.

The chain recombines TRBV4-3 with TRBJ2-2; possibly TRBD1 or TRBD2 for D (9 bases each). V lost 0 bases and J 5 bases, leaving 28 bases between the germline ends. The CDR3 contains 21 residues. Germline loops: CDR1 LGHNA, CDR2 YSLEER. The CDR3 coding sequence is TGCGCCAGCAGCCAAGATTCGACAGGGGGTTTTGCGGGAGGGCGGACCGGGGAGCTGTTTTTT. It codes for CASSQDSTGGFAGGRTGELFF.

The genes are TRBV29-1 and TRBJ2-5; 11 bases are a match to TRBD2. V lost 7 bases to trimming and J lost 7 bases; unmatched junction nucleotides: 8. The germline CDR1 and CDR2 sequences are SQVTM and ANQGSEA. The CDR3 loop spans 13 amino acids. The DNA for the CDR3 is TGCAGCGCCGGACTAGCGGGTCTCGGGACCCAGTACTTC. This gives the protein CSAGLAGLGTQYF.

This chain connects TRBV5-4 to TRBJ2-7, with a weak D call TRBD1 (6 bases). Deletions cut 4 bases from V and 6 bases from J, with 11 bases between. Germline V gene sequence: CDR1 SGHNT, CDR2 YYREEE (reference sequence). This CDR3 is 12 amino acids long. DNA of the CDR3: TGTGCCAGCAGCATACAGGGTTTCGAGCAGTACTTC. As protein: CASSIQGFEQYF.

The chain couples TRBV5-1 to TRBJ2-3; the D gene is possibly TRBD1 (5 bases). The CDR3 contains 15 residues. The germline V and J ends were trimmed by 3 bases and 2 bases, with 13 bases remaining between them. The germline V gene has CDR1 SGHRS and CDR2 YFSETQ. CDR3 sequence (DNA): TGCGCCAGCAGCTCAAAAGGGGCCCCCACAGATACGCAGTATTTT. It codes for CASSSKGAPTDTQYF.

The chain joins TRBV5-4 to TRBJ2-1, with D possibly matching TRBD2 (6 bases). Deletions cut 9 bases from V and 8 bases from J, with 18 bases between. CDR3 size: 13 residues. The germline CDR1 and CDR2 sequences are SGHNT and YYREEE (reference sequence). The CDR3 bases are TGTGCCATCCTCCAGGGAGGTAGAGATGAGCAGTTCTTC. Translated, it gives CAILQGGRDEQFF.

CDR3 sequence reads: CASSLDQGYGNQPQHF. In DNA, the CDR3 is TGTGCCAGCAGTTTAGACCAGGGTTACGGCAATCAGCCCCAGCATTTT. The chain is built from TRBV28 and TRBJ1-5, with D possibly TRBD1 on 5 matching bases. V shed 2 bases and J shed 2 bases, with 13 bases lying between them. Germline V CDR1 and CDR2: MDHEN, SYDVKM. This CDR3 region has 16 residues.

The rearrangement joins TRBV18 to TRBJ2-1; the D gene is possibly TRBD2 (6 bases). This CDR3 is built from 16 residues. CDR1 is KGHSH, CDR2 LQKENI, per germline. Trimming left V 3 bases short and J 12 bases short, with 24 bases between. This CDR3 is CASSPSRDGGIGGQFF. For the CDR3, the DNA is TGTGCCAGCTCACCTTCTCGGGACGGCGGCATCGGGGGGCAGTTCTTC.

CDR3 amino acids: CASRSPFGNQPQHF. The CDR3 nucleotides are TGTGCCAGCAGGAGCCCGTTCGGCAATCAGCCCCAGCATTTT. The chain combines TRBV27 with TRBJ1-5, with D unresolved. This CDR3 contains 14 residues. Trimming removed 6 bases from V and 2 bases from J, with 11 bases in between. Germline CDR1 reads MNHEY; CDR2 reads SMNVEV (reference sequence).

This chain links TRBV2 with TRBJ2-3; possibly TRBD1 for D (6 bases). Trimming pared 6 bases from V and 1 base from J, leaving 14 bases between. In germline, CDR1 is SNHLY, CDR2 FYNNEI. This CDR3 is 15 amino acids long. This CDR3 is CASSPQGHRTDTQYF. The DNA for the CDR3 is TGTGCCAGCAGCCCACAGGGACACCGCACAGATACGCAGTATTTT.

The chain joins TRBV19 to TRBJ2-7; 7 bases are shared with TRBD2. Trimming took 1 base from V and 4 from J; bases not matched to a gene: 4. CDR1 is LNHDA, CDR2 SQIVND, per germline (reference sequence). The CDR3 extends over 14 amino acids. CDR3 sequence (DNA): TGTGCCAGTAGTATAGCGGGAGGAACTTACGAGCAGTACTTC. Its translation: CASSIAGGTYEQYF.

The chain links TRBV6-5 to TRBJ2-7, with 10 bases aligning to TRBD2. This CDR3 is 15 amino acids long. Germline-derived CDR1 and CDR2 are MNHEY and SVGAGI. J gave up 0 bases and V 4 bases, and 3 bases lay outside the gene matches. The CDR3 bases are TGTGCCAGCAGTTCCTGGACTAGCGGCTCCTACGAGCAGTACTTC. Protein product: CASSSWTSGSYEQYF.

The chain joins TRBV28 to TRBJ2-7; possible D gene TRBD2, 5 bases. Germline lookup yields CDR1 MDHEN and CDR2 SYDVKM. V gave up 5 bases and J gave up 6 bases, with 17 bases separating them. The CDR3 runs to 14 residues. The CDR3 region is CASSLPHGGREQYF. The CDR3 nucleotides read TGTGCCAGCAGTCTCCCACACGGAGGACGCGAGCAGTACTTC.

This rearrangement joins TRBV7-2 to TRBJ1-1; possible D gene TRBD1, 6 bases. V lost 7 bases to trimming and J lost 5 bases, with 14 bases between them. Germline V gene sequence: CDR1 SGHTA, CDR2 FQGNSA. The CDR3 extends over 13 amino acids. The DNA of the CDR3 is TGTGCCAGCATGCCAACAGGGCATACTGAAGCTTTCTTT. Protein product: CASMPTGHTEAFF. Full variable domain (outside the CDR3, taken from reference TRBV7-2 and TRBJ1-1): GAGVSQSPSNKVTEKGKDVELRCDPISGHTALYWYRQSLGQGLEFLIYFQGNSAPDKSGLPSDRFSAERTGGSVSTLTIQRTQQEDSAVYLCASMPTGHTEAFFGQGTRLTVV.

The table lists this clone with a count of one. The CDR3 region has the DNA TGCAGCGTTGTGCTCAGGGGGCAGGCGCGAACTGAAGCTTTCTTT. Amino acid sequence: CSVVLRGQARTEAFF. The chain links TRBV29-1 to TRBJ1-1; 8 nucleotides agree with TRBD1. CDR1 is SQVTM, CDR2 ANQGSEA, per germline. The CDR3 has 15 residues. Trimming took 4 bases from V and 5 from J; bases not matched to a gene: 12. Together with reference TRBV29-1 and TRBJ1-1, the CDR3 gives the full variable domain: SAVISQKPSRDICQRGTSLTIQCQVDSQVTMMFWYRQQPGQSLTLIATANQGSEATYESGFVIDKFPISRPNLTFSTLTVSNMSPEDSSIYLCSVVLRGQARTEAFFGQGTRLTVV.

The chain has TRBV19 and TRBJ2-7, with 7 nucleotides matching TRBD1. The length of the CDR3 is 15 residues. V was pared by 3 bases and J by 3 bases, with 8 bases of the junction left unmatched. Germline loops: CDR1 LNHDA, CDR2 SQIVND (reference sequence). DNA of the CDR3: TGTGCCAGTAGTATTTATGGGACAGCTGACTACGAGCAGTACTTC. Translated, it gives CASSIYGTADYEQYF.

CDR3: CASIETGGDAGYTF. The CDR3 DNA reads as TGTGCCAGCATTGAAACAGGGGGGGATGCTGGCTACACCTTC. The V gene is TRBV6-5, the J gene TRBJ1-2, with TRBD1 identical over 8 bases. CDR1 and CDR2 (germline): MNHEY, SVGAGI. CDR3 length: 14 residues. The V and J ends lost 7 bases and 7 bases, in that order; junction bases with no gene match: 11.

The V and J genes are TRBV4-1 and TRBJ1-4; tentatively, D is TRBD1 (6 bases). Germline V gives CDR1 MGHRA, CDR2 YSYEKL. The V end lost 4 bases, the J end lost 0 bases, and 18 bases lay between the germline ends. The CDR3 spans 18 residues. Here the CDR3 reads CASSLPRDTLATNEKLFF. In nucleotides, the CDR3 is TGCGCCAGCAGCCTCCCCAGGGACACCCTTGCAACTAATGAAAAACTGTTTTTT.

The genes are TRBV19 and TRBJ2-3; D is possibly TRBD1 (6 bases). The V and J ends lost 5 bases and 8 bases respectively, with 20 bases between them. This CDR3 has 15 residues. Germline V gives CDR1 LNHDA, CDR2 SQIVND (reference sequence). The CDR3 loop reads CASSVADSLQGTQYF. The CDR3, as DNA: TGTGCCAGTAGTGTAGCCGACAGCCTACAGGGTACGCAGTATTTT. Together with reference TRBV19 and TRBJ2-3, the CDR3 gives the full variable domain: DGGITQSPKYLFRKEGQNVTLSCEQNLNHDAMYWYRQDPGQGLRLIYYSQIVNDFQKGDIAEGYSVSREKKESFPLTVTSAQKNPTAFYLCASSVADSLQGTQYFGPGTRLTVL.

This clone appeared once. This CDR3 reads CATSRGVQPQHF. Here the CDR3 DNA reads TGTGCCACCAGCAGAGGAGTTCAGCCCCAGCATTTT. V gene TRBV15 combines with J gene TRBJ1-5, with D uncertain. V gave up 1 base and J gave up 6 bases, with 4 bases separating them. CDR3 size: 12 residues. Per germline, CDR1 LNHNV and CDR2 YYDKDF (reference sequence).

This clone was picked up a small number of times. The J gene is TRBJ2-3, the V gene TRBV27, with TRBD2 identical over 8 bases. The V gene end was trimmed by 4 bases and the J gene end by 1 base; junction bases not matched to a gene: 4. The CDR3 runs to 15 residues. Germline-derived CDR1 and CDR2 are MNHEY and SMNVEV (reference sequence). CDR3 nucleotide sequence: TGTGCCAGCAGTTCAGGCGGGAGGCGCACAGATACGCAGTATTTT. This encodes CASSSGGRRTDTQYF.

The genes are TRBV19 and TRBJ1-5; the D gene is possibly TRBD1 (5 bases). CDR1 and CDR2 from the germline V gene are LNHDA and SQIVND (reference sequence). There are 15 residues in the CDR3. The ends were cut back, 6 bases at V and 0 bases at J, with 12 bases in the middle. The CDR3 DNA reads TGTGCCAGTAGATCCCGACAGACTAGCAATCAGCCCCAGCATTTT. Translating it yields CASRSRQTSNQPQHF. The complete variable domain, with remaining parts taken from reference TRBV19 and TRBJ1-5, reads DGGITQSPKYLFRKEGQNVTLSCEQNLNHDAMYWYRQDPGQGLRLIYYSQIVNDFQKGDIAEGYSVSREKKESFPLTVTSAQKNPTAFYLCASRSRQTSNQPQHFGDGTRLSIL.

The count of this clone is one. The chain has TRBV5-5 and TRBJ1-1; D gene unclear. From germline, CDR1 is SGHKS and CDR2 YYEKEE (reference sequence). V gave up 2 bases and J gave up 5 bases, with 7 bases separating them. The CDR3 length is 12 residues. The CDR3 sequence: CASSFPGTEAFF. The CDR3 DNA follows: TGTGCCAGCAGCTTCCCGGGGACTGAAGCTTTCTTT.

This clone has only one observation. J is TRBJ2-3 and V is TRBV29-1; TRBD2 might be the D (6 bases). Germline V lookup: CDR1 SQVTM, CDR2 ANQGSEA. Trimming took 1 base from V and 1 from J, leaving 15 bases between them. The CDR3 contains 16 residues. The CDR3 here is CSVEGGFTGGTDTQYF. The CDR3 DNA is TGCAGCGTTGAAGGGGGATTTACGGGGGGCACAGATACGCAGTATTTT.

The V gene is TRBV5-6, the J gene TRBJ2-5; the D gene is possibly TRBD1 (5 bases). CDR1 SGHDT and CDR2 YYEEEE come from the germline V gene. The CDR3 loop spans 13 amino acids. V was shortened by 2 bases and J by 4 bases, with 9 bases between the two germline ends. The CDR3 is CASSLDSRETQYF. DNA for the CDR3: TGTGCCAGCAGCTTAGACAGCCGAGAGACCCAGTACTTC. The variable domain in full, completed from reference TRBV5-6 and TRBJ2-5, reads DAGVTQSPTHLIKTRGQQVTLRCSPKSGHDTVSWYQQALGQGPQFIFQYYEEEERQRGNFPDRFSGHQFPNYSSELNVNALLLGDSALYLCASSLDSRETQYFGPGTRLLVL.

V usage is TRBV4-1 and J usage is TRBJ2-2, with 12 nucleotides matching TRBD2. CDR1 is MGHRA, CDR2 YSYEKL, per germline. J lost 6 bases, V lost 8 bases, and 4 bases had no gene match. The CDR3 contains 14 residues. The CDR3 DNA reads TGCGCCAGCTCCCTAGCGGGAGGGCCCGGGGAGCTGTTTTTT. This gives the protein CASSLAGGPGELFF.

The chain links TRBV29-1 to TRBJ2-7, with D perhaps matching TRBD2 (5 bases). The V end was cut by 4 bases, the J end by 0 bases, with 16 bases between. The CDR3 runs to 15 residues. CDR1 and CDR2 from the germline V gene are SQVTM and ANQGSEA. The CDR3 loop reads CSVVLSGVGSYEQYF. DNA for the CDR3: TGCAGCGTTGTGTTGAGCGGAGTTGGCTCCTACGAGCAGTACTTC.